The 11 T cell receptor beta chains reported below all come from one sample, sequenced in a study of tumor-infiltrating lymphocytes in primary liver carcinoma listed by TCRdb under 2017. TCRdb names Illumina HiSeq 2500 as the instrument used. Using a constant-region primer and ProtoScript II reverse transcriptase, TCRbeta-specific cDNA was reverse-transcribed from roughly 500 ng total RNA. The TCRbeta libraries were prepared through three rounds of nested multiplex PCR following a slightly modified ARM-PCR procedure. Each of the first two PCR rounds ran for nine to eleven cycles and used multiplex TRBV1-TRBV30 forward primers together with a Cbeta reverse primer. The public reads were reanalyzed by TCRdb: fastp trimming at Q25, MiXCR alignment, in-frame beta chains only. For every CDR3 protein sequence, its rows merge into one entry that carries the most common genes and DNA. This sample holds 100,000 to 150,000 distinct CDR3 sequences; approximately 64% were observed only once. 7.5% to 9% of the sample belongs to the ten largest clones.

Total RNA and DNA were co-extracted from about 19-30 mg of bulk tissue with the AllPrep DNA/RNA mini kit, without cell sorting. Sequenced input: liver tumor tissue from sampling region 3. The cell subset or site label corresponds to: tumor region T3, left-lateral pole. These receptors all come from a woman aged 60-75 years with primary liver carcinoma and hepatitis B virus infection.

Concerning this clonotype itself: A much larger clone sits a single nucleotide away, making a read error possible. The chain links TRBV12-3 or TRBV12-4 to TRBJ2-1, with 10 bases lining up with TRBD2. The CDR3 has 14 residues. The CDR3 spells CASSPTSGCNGQFF. The DNA for the CDR3 is TGTGCCAGCAGTCCGACTAGCGGGTGCAATGGGCAGTTCTTC.

On this clonotype: Without the conserved terminal phenylalanine or tryptophan, this CDR3 likely stems from a read error. The chain uses TRBV11-3 and TRBJ1-1; tentatively, D is TRBD1 (6 bases). Per germline, CDR1 SGHNT and CDR2 YENEEA. This CDR3 region has 15 residues. DNA of the CDR3: TGTGCCAGTAGCTTAGTCCGGGGGGCGGACACTGGAGCTTTCCTT. Translating gives CASSLVRGADTGAFL.

Notes on this clonotype: Sequence at one end of the junction differs from germline and may be a read error. The chain links TRBV28 to TRBJ2-3; TRBD2 aligns across 13 bases. CDR3 length: 16 amino acids. The germline gives CDR1 MDHEN, CDR2 SYDVKM. CDR3: CAGSWGTSGMTDTQYF. CDR3 sequence (DNA): TGTGCCGGCAGTTGGGGGACTAGCGGGATGACAGATACGCAGTATTTT.

This chain connects TRBV10-3 to TRBJ1-5; 8 nucleotides align to TRBD1. Trimming removed 4 bases from V and 15 bases from J; junction bases left unmatched: 17. This CDR3 has 15 residues. Germline assignment: CDR1 ENHRY and CDR2 SYGVKD. CDR3 residues: CAISGTGKGNQSRHF. CDR3 DNA: TGTGCCATCAGTGGGACAGGGAAAGGCAATCAGTCCCGGCATTTT.

This clonotype was seen at least ten times. The rearrangement links TRBV12-3 or TRBV12-4 to TRBJ1-1, with 7 bases lining up with TRBD1. With 7 bases clipped from V and 0 bases from J, the junction kept 14 bases outside the gene matches. This CDR3 is built from 17 residues. As DNA, the CDR3 is TGTGCCAGCAAGAGGGGGGGCACAGGGGCGCTGAACACTGAAGCTTTCTTT. Protein product: CASKRGGTGALNTEAFF.

Notes on this clonotype: A read error may be the cause here, since a much bigger clone is one base away. The chain combines TRBV4-1 with TRBJ1-1, with 8 bases identical to TRBD1. V gave up 4 bases and J gave up 7 bases; unmatched junction bases: 5. The CDR3 extends over 13 amino acids. CDR1 is MGHRA, CDR2 YSYEKL, per germline. This CDR3 reads CASSLDRGGEAFF. CDR3 nucleotide sequence: TGCGCCAGCAGCCTAGACAGGGGAGGTGAAGCTTTCTTT.

Turning to this clonotype: Likely a read error: the CDR3 ends without its conserved phenylalanine or tryptophan. The chain combines TRBV28 with TRBJ2-5; perhaps TRBD2 as D (7 bases). Germline CDR1 is MDHEN and CDR2 is SYDVKM. The CDR3 has 14 residues. This CDR3 reads CTSSLGGGQETQYY. DNA for the CDR3: TGTACCAGCAGTTTAGGGGGGGGCCAAGAGACCCAGTACTAC.

V gene TRBV28 combines with J gene TRBJ2-1; D gene uncertain. V lost 3 bases to trimming and J lost 5 bases, with 11 bases between them. Per germline, CDR1 MDHEN and CDR2 SYDVKM. This CDR3 is built from 14 residues. The CDR3 DNA sequence: TGTGCCAGCAGTTTGATGGCGTGGGACAATGAGCAGTTCTTC. Protein product: CASSLMAWDNEQFF.

The rearrangement uses TRBV28 and TRBJ2-1; 11 nucleotides match TRBD2. V dropped 6 bases and J dropped 5; count of bases not matched to a gene: 15. The CDR3 length is 18 residues. The V gene's germline CDR1 is MDHEN and CDR2 SYDVKM. The CDR3 here is CASRFSGRAGPSNNEQFF. The CDR3 DNA reads as TGTGCCAGCAGATTTAGCGGGAGGGCCGGGCCTTCGAACAATGAGCAGTTCTTC.

Concerning this clonotype: One end of the junction fails to match germline, which may point to a read error. The J gene is TRBJ2-3, the V gene TRBV28; the match to TRBD2 covers 9 bases. Germline loops: CDR1 MDHEN, CDR2 SYDVKM. The CDR3 sequence is 20 residues long. CDR3 protein: CASSSEYNSGSWGSTYTQYF. The CDR3 DNA reads as TGTGCCAGCAGTTCCGAATACAATAGCGGGAGTTGGGGGAGCACATATACGCAGTATTTT.

This clonotype was seen a few times. This rearrangement joins TRBV20-1 to TRBJ1-1; perhaps TRBD1 as D (5 bases). CDR1 and CDR2 (germline): DFQATT, SNEGSKA (reference sequence). This CDR3 has 16 amino acids. V was shortened by 0 bases and J by 1 base, with 15 bases between the two germline ends. CDR3 loop: CSARDSSQGANTEAFF. The CDR3 DNA sequence: TGCAGTGCTAGAGATTCGTCGCAGGGCGCGAACACTGAAGCTTTCTTT.